The clone carrying this T cell receptor (beta chain) was observed once. Its matching antigen is unknown. Only in-frame clones appear in the TCRdb table, and some are missing; sequencing was by immunoSEQ multiplex PCR. The sample lists about 63,000 clones, 88% occurring once. Germline CDR1 GTSNPN, CDR2 SVGIG (reference sequence). With 1 base clipped from V and 3 bases from J, the junction kept 12 bases outside the gene matches. The CDR3 covers 18 residues. The record originates from a study of PD-1 blockade in mismatch repair-deficient tumors. Background on the study: All were previously treated, progressing patients with around eleven mismatch repair-deficient cancer types. Overall study results and limits: After pembrolizumab, tumor-resident clones rose rapidly, then generally contracted before radiologic responses.

Every patient had mismatch repair deficiency by PCR or immunohistochemistry. TCR sequencing covered a few patients who responded to pembrolizumab. The rearrangement joins TRBV30 to TRBJ1-4; 9 nucleotides line up with TRBD1. This material consisted of peripheral blood, taken 52 weeks after starting pembrolizumab. The receptor was isolated from an adult with mismatch repair-deficient cancer. For the CDR3, the DNA is TGTGCCTGGAGTGCCCTCGGGGGACAGGGAGCACCTAATGAAAAACTGTTTTTT. Its protein product is CAWSALGGQGAPNEKLFF.